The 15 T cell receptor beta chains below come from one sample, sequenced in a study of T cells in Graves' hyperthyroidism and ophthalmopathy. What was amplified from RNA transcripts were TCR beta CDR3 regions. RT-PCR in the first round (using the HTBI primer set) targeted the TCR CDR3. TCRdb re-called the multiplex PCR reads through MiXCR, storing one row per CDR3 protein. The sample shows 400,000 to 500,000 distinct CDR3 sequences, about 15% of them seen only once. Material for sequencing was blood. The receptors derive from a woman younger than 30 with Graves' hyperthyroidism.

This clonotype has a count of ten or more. CDR3 protein: CASGLGTGETQYF. As DNA, the CDR3 is TGTGCTAGTGGTTTGGGGACGGGAGAGACCCAGTACTTC. The chain has TRBV12-5 and TRBJ2-5; no reliable D call. The germline V and J ends were trimmed by 1 base and 4 bases, with 7 bases remaining between them. CDR3 length: 13 residues. CDR1 is LGHNT and CDR2 is FRNRAP in the germline V gene.

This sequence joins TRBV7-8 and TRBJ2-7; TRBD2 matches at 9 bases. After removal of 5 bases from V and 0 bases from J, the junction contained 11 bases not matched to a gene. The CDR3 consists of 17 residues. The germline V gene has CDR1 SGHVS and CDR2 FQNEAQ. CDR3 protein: CASSPILSGRSSYEQYF. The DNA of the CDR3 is TGTGCCAGCAGCCCGATTTTGAGCGGGAGGAGCTCCTACGAGCAGTACTTC.

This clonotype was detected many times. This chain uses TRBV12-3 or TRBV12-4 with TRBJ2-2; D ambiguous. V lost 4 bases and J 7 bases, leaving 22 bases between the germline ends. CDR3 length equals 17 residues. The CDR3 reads CASSSPTVGIAHGELFF. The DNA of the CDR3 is TGTGCCAGCAGTTCCCCCACAGTGGGAATCGCTCACGGGGAGCTGTTTTTT.

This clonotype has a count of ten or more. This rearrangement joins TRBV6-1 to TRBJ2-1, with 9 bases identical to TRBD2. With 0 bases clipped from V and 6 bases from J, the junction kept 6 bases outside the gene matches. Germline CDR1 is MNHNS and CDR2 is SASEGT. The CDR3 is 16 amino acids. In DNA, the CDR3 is TGTGCCAGCAGTGAAGCAAGGCTAGCGGGACGCAATGAGCAGTTCTTC. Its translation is CASSEARLAGRNEQFF.

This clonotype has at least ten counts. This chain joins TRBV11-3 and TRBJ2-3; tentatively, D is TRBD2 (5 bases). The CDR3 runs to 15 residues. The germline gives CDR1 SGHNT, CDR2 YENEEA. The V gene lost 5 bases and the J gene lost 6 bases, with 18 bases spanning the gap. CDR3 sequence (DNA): TGTGCCAGCAGCCCTCGGACTGAGGGCTACGATACGCAGTATTTT. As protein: CASSPRTEGYDTQYF.

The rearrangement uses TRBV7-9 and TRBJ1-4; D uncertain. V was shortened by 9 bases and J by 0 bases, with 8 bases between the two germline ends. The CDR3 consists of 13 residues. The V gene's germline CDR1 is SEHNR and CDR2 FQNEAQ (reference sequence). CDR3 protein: CARGVATNEKLFF. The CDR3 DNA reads TGTGCCAGAGGAGTGGCAACTAATGAAAAACTGTTTTTT.

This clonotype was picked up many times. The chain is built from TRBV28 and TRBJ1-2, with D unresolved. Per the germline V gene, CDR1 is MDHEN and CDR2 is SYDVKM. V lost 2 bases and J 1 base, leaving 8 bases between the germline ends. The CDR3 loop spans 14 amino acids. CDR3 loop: CASSLSDLNYGYTF. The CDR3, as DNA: TGTGCCAGCAGTTTAAGTGACCTTAACTATGGCTACACCTTC.

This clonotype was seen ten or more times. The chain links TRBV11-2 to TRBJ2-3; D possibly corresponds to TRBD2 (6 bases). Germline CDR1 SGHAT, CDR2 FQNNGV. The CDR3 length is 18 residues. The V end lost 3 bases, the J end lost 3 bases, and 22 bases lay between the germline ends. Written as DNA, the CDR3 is TGTGCCAGCAGCTTCAGGAGGGAGGATCTGATTGGGACAGATACGCAGTATTTT. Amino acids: CASSFRREDLIGTDTQYF.

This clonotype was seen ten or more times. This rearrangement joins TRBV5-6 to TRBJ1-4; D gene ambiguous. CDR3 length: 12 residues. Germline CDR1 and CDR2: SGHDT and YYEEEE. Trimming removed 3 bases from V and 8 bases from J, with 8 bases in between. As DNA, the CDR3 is TGTGCCAGCAGCTCGAGGGAGGAAAAACTGTTTTTT. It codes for CASSSREEKLFF.

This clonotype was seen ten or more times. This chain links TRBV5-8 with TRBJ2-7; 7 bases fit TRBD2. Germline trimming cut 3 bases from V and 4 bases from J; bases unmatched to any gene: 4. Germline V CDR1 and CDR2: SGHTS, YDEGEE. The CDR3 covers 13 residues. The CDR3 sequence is CASSSRTSYEQYV. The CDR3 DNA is TGTGCCAGCAGCTCCCGGACTAGTTACGAGCAGTACGTC.

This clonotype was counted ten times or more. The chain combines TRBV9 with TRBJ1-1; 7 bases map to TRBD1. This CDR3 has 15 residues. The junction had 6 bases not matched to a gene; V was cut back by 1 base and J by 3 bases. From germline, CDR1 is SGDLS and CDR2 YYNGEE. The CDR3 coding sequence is TGTGCCAGCAGCGTACCAGGGGGGTCGGACACTGAAGCTTTCTTT. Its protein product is CASSVPGGSDTEAFF. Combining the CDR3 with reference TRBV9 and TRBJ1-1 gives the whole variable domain DSGVTQTPKHLITATGQRVTLRCSPRSGDLSVYWYQQSLDQGLQFLIQYYNGEERAKGNILERFSAQQFPDLHSELNLSSLELGDSALYFCASSVPGGSDTEAFFGQGTRLTVV.

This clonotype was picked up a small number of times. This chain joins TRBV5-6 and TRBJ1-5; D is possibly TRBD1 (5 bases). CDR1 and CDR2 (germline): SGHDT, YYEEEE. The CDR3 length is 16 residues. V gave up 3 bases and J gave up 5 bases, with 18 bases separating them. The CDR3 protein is CASSSSRGVGHQPQHF. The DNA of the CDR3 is TGTGCCAGCAGCTCATCCCGTGGGGTGGGGCATCAGCCCCAGCATTTT.

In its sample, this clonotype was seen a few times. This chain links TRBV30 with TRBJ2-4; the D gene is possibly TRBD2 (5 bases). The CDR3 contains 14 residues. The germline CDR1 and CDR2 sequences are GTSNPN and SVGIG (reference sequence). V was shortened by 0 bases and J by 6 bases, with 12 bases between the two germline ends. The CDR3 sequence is CAWSVGGSINIQYF. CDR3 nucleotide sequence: TGTGCCTGGAGTGTAGGTGGGAGTATAAACATTCAGTACTTC.

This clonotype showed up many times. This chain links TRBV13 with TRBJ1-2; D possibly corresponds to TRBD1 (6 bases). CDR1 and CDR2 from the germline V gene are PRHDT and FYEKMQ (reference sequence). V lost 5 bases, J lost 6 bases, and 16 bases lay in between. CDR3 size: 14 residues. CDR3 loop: CASSTRQVVHGYTF. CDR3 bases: TGTGCCAGCAGCACCCGACAGGTCGTCCATGGCTACACCTTC.

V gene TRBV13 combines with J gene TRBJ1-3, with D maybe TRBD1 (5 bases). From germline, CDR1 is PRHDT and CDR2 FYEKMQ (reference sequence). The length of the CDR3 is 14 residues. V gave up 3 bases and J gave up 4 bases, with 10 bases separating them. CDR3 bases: TGTGCCAGCAGCTTCCTAACAGGCGGAAACACCATATATTTT. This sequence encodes CASSFLTGGNTIYF.